Included here is one T cell receptor (beta chain) sequence, with context. Different DNA sequences within this sample yield the same CDR3. The repertoire was sequenced with immunoSEQ multiplex PCR; TCRdb's copy has only in-frame clones and lacks some. The sample records about 460,000 clones, approximately 86% being singletons. The CDR3 covers 14 residues. The germline gives CDR1 SGHRS, CDR2 YFSETQ. Between the trimmed V and J ends, which lost 0 bases and 3 bases, there was a span of 7 bases. This specimen comes from a study of blood T cell repertoires in COVID-19. Sequenced material: PBMCs or T cells enriched from blood (not recorded which). The V call is TRBV5-1, the J call TRBJ1-5; no clear D. This receptor was taken from a woman aged 55-69 years who had recovered from COVID-19. The chain's CDR3 is CASSLDSLNQPQHF. The CDR3 region has the DNA TGCGCCAGCAGCTTGGACAGTCTCAATCAGCCCCAGCATTTT.